This TCR beta chain was profiled in a study of T cell responses to AZD1222 COVID-19 vaccine. Study-level results: Unmutated variant regions reportedly attract nearly half of all spike-specific TCRs. Only 5 to 7 AZD1222 recipients tested seropositive at baseline. The sample set comprised mostly white British donors with more females, and clonal diversity was possibly underestimated. Researchers took repertoire samples only after the peak T cell response had come.

The assay was immunoSEQ multiplex PCR, and TCRdb's table has in-frame clones only and misses some. The table includes just under 55,000 clones, roughly nine tenths detected once. Germline CDR1 is MGHRA and CDR2 is YSYEKL. The CDR3 runs 13 residues. V lost 0 bases and J lost 12, with 12 bases in between. Details on this clone: Its antigen is unknown.

Here the sequenced sample was peripheral blood, taken on day 0 of AZD1222 vaccination. J is TRBJ2-1 and V is TRBV4-1; possible D gene TRBD2, 5 bases. This clonotype was obtained from an adult in good health. CDR3 nucleotides: TGCGCCAGCAGCCAAGATCCCGGGATAGTGCAGTTCTTC. Translated: CASSQDPGIVQFF.